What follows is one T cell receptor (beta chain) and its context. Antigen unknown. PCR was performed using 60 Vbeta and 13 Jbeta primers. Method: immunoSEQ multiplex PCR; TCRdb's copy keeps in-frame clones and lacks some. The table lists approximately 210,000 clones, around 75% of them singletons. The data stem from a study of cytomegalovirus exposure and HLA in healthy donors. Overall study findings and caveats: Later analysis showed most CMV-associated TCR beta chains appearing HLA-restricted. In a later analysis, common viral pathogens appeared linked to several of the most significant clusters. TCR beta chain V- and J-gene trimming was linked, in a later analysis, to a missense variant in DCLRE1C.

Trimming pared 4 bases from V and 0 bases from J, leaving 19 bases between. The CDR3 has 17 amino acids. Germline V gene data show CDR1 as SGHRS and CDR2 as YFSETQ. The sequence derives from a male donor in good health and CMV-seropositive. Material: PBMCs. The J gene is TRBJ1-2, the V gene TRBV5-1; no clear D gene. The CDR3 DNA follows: TGCGCCAGCAGCCCCCCAGCGGTAGGGAAAGCTAACTATGGCTACACCTTC. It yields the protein CASSPPAVGKANYGYTF.